Below are 8 T cell receptor beta chains sequenced from a single sample in a study of shared clonotypes between healthy human individuals. The method was immunoSEQ multiplex PCR; TCRdb's version includes in-frame clones alone and lacks a portion of them. Of about 990,000 clones in the sample, 75% to 80% were seen once. The sample taken for sequencing was memory CD4+ T cells from PBMCs. Subset reported: CD45RA-negative fraction. These receptors were taken from a man aged 18 to 35 in good health. Some clones in this sample may be carry-over from other donors' samples.

The chain combines TRBV21-1 with TRBJ2-2; the D call of TRBD2 is as the table states it, not checked on the DNA. TRBV21-1 is reported as a pseudogene. This CDR3 is built from 13 residues. CDR3 region: CASHLAPVGELFF. The CDR3 coding sequence is TGTGCCAGCCATTTAGCCCCGGTCGGGGAGCTGTTTTTT.

The rearrangement uses TRBV28 and TRBJ1-1; 11 positions match TRBD1. The V gene end was trimmed by 2 bases and the J gene end by 8 bases; junction bases not matched to a gene: 7. The CDR3 loop spans 15 amino acids. Per germline, CDR1 MDHEN and CDR2 SYDVKM. In nucleotides, the CDR3 is TGTGCCAGCAGTTTACCGGGACAGGGGGGAAAAGAAGCTTTCTTT. It codes for CASSLPGQGGKEAFF.

This chain links TRBV9 with TRBJ2-1; no firm D call. V gave up 9 bases and J gave up 0 bases, with 19 bases separating them. CDR1 is SGDLS and CDR2 is YYNGEE in the germline V gene. The CDR3 has 16 residues. The CDR3 region is CATYLPPGASYNEQFF. In DNA form, the CDR3 reads TGTGCCACTTATCTACCCCCAGGAGCCTCCTACAATGAGCAGTTCTTC.

The count of this clone is one. This chain uses TRBV5-6 with TRBJ2-1, with D uncertain. Germline CDR1 reads SGHDT; CDR2 reads YYEEEE. With 1 base removed from V and 1 base from J, the gap between germline ends came to 12 bases. CDR3 length equals 16 residues. CDR3 region: CASSLRRAVSYNEQFF. In DNA, the CDR3 is TGTGCCAGCAGCTTGCGCCGTGCGGTATCCTACAATGAGCAGTTCTTC.

This chain uses TRBV9 with TRBJ2-1; no clear D gene. Per germline, CDR1 SGDLS and CDR2 YYNGEE. The germline V and J ends were trimmed by 4 bases and 6 bases, with 14 bases remaining between them. The CDR3 extends over 14 amino acids. CDR3 bases: TGTGCCAGCAGCCCGAAAACCCATCCCAATGAGCAGTTCTTC. The encoded protein is CASSPKTHPNEQFF.

In regard to this clone: One base away lies a much larger clone, so this may be a sequencing read error. Other DNA sequences in this sample translate to the same CDR3. The chain has TRBV15 and TRBJ2-7; possible D gene TRBD2, 5 bases. With 0 bases removed from V and 10 bases from J, the gap between germline ends came to 13 bases. The length of the CDR3 is 13 residues. Germline CDR1 and CDR2: LNHNV and YYDKDF (reference sequence). This CDR3 reads CATSRDIVREQYF. CDR3 DNA: TGTGCCACCAGCAGAGATATAGTGAGGGAACAGTACTTC.

The chain is built from TRBV10-3 and TRBJ2-2; no clear D gene. Germline V gene lookup returns CDR1 ENHRY and CDR2 SYGVKD. V shed 8 bases and J shed 4 bases, with 17 bases lying between them. This CDR3 spans 15 amino acids. Here the CDR3 reads CAISPRTKGTGELFF. CDR3 nucleotide sequence: TGTGCCATCTCCCCCCGGACCAAAGGCACCGGGGAGCTGTTTTTT.

The CDR3 region has the DNA TGCAGCGTCCGCCAGGGGGGCACACAAGAGACCCAGTACTTC. This gives the protein CSVRQGGTQETQYF. V and J are TRBV29-1 and TRBJ2-5; possibly TRBD1 for D (7 bases). The length of the CDR3 is 14 residues. V was pared by 6 bases and J by 2 bases, with 16 bases between. Germline loops: CDR1 SQVTM, CDR2 ANQGSEA.